This T cell receptor (beta chain) appears in the sequencing data of a study of cytotoxic CD8 clonotypes in ibrutinib-treated CLL. Across the study: Overall, 25 or so responses were partial and 2 complete; following median roughly 62 months, around 15 patients stayed remitted and roughly twelve progressed.

The CDR3 has 13 amino acids. V lost 2 bases to trimming and J lost 6 bases, with 8 bases between them. The germline V gene encodes CDR1 SGHRS and CDR2 YFSETQ. As for this clone: Antigen unknown.

Overall study findings and caveats: Sampling times differed between sustained-remission and progressing patients. Among the clonotypes, public ones were uncommon and contracted or held stable on treatment.

With sequencing, the targeted depth ranged from 1 in 200,000 to 1 in 1 million T cells. Here immunoSEQ multiplex PCR was the method, and the copy in TCRdb shows in-frame clones only, minus some. The sample yields approximately 350,000 clones, 67% seen once. The rearrangement links TRBV5-1 to TRBJ2-2; D is unresolved. The clonotype originates from a human donor with chronic lymphocytic leukemia. Sequencing used PBMCs, obtained after 36 months of ibrutinib treatment. The CDR3 nucleotides read TGCGCCAGCAGCTTTTTAGGGCCCGGGGAGCTGTTTTTT. Translation: CASSFLGPGELFF.